The sequence of this T cell receptor (beta chain) was determined in a study of T cell changes during pregnancy in multiple sclerosis. The table came from immunoSEQ multiplex PCR; TCRdb's copy has only in-frame clones and leaves some out. Among 80,000 to 130,000 clones listed, more than 80% were seen once. V shed 5 bases and J shed 4 bases, with 11 bases lying between them. CDR3 length equals 13 residues. Germline V gene data show CDR1 as MGHRA and CDR2 as YSYEKL. The chain employs TRBV4-1 and TRBJ1-2; D is unclear. This specimen consisted of peripheral blood, obtained in the second trimester of pregnancy. The sequence derives from a female donor with multiple sclerosis, enrolled in a pregnancy study. The CDR3 nucleotides are TGCGCCAGCAGCGCCAGCGGCCTCTATGGCTACACCTTC. It translates to CASSASGLYGYTF.